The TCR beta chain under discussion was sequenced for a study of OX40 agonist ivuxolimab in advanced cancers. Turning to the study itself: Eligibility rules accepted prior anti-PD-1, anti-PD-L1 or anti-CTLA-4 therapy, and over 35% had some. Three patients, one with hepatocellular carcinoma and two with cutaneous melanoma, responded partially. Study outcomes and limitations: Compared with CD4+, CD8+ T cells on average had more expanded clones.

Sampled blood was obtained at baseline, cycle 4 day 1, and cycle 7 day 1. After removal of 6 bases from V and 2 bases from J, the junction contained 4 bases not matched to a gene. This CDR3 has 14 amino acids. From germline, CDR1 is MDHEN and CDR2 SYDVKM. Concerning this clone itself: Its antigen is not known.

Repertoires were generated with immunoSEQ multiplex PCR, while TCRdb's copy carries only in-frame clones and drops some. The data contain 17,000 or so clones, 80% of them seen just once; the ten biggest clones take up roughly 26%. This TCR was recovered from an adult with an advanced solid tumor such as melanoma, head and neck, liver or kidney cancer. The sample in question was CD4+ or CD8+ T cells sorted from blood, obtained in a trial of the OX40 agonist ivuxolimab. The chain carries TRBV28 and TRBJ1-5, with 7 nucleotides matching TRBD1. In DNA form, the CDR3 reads TGTGCCAGCAGCTTTACAGGGGGCAATCAGCCCCAGCATTTT. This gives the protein CASSFTGGNQPQHF.